This T cell receptor (beta chain) was obtained from a study of control samples from healthy donors and cancer patients. Clones were sequenced by immunoSEQ multiplex PCR, and TCRdb holds only the in-frame ones, with some missing. The sample holds under 110,000 clones; around nine tenths are singletons and the top ten take about 7.8%. The trim removed 5 bases at V and 7 bases at J, leaving 6 bases unmatched. CDR1 is MNHEY and CDR2 is SVGAGI in the germline V gene. CDR3 size: 15 residues. The rearrangement joins TRBV6-5 to TRBJ2-7; 15 bases agree with TRBD2. The TCR comes from a man aged 25 to 40 in good health. Sequenced: blood. In DNA form, the CDR3 reads TGTGCCAGCAGTCGGGGACTAGCGGGAGGCGGGGAGCAGTACTTC. It translates to CASSRGLAGGGEQYF.